This T cell receptor beta chain emerged from a study of T cell changes during pregnancy in multiple sclerosis. Sequenced by immunoSEQ multiplex PCR; TCRdb stores in-frame clones only, minus some. The sample has approximately 52,000 clones, approximately 92% seen once. Germline V lookup: CDR1 SGHRS, CDR2 YFSETQ. This CDR3 is 16 amino acids long. V lost 5 bases to trimming and J lost 4 bases; unmatched junction nucleotides: 8. The sequencing used CD4+ T cells from peripheral blood mononuclear cells, collected in the third trimester of pregnancy. The origin of this receptor is a female donor with multiple sclerosis, enrolled in a pregnancy study. The chain couples TRBV5-1 to TRBJ2-2; 10 bases match TRBD1. CDR3 loop: CASRSEGQGSTGELFF. CDR3 in DNA: TGCGCCAGCAGGTCTGAGGGACAGGGGTCCACCGGGGAGCTGTTTTTT.